The 5 T cell receptor beta chains below were found in one sample sequenced in a study of T cell responses to AZD1222 COVID-19 vaccine. The method was immunoSEQ multiplex PCR; TCRdb's version includes in-frame clones alone and lacks a portion of them. Here the sample spans about 110,000 clones, roughly four fifths being singletons. The sequencing here drew on peripheral blood, taken on day 0 of AZD1222 vaccination. Every receptor here comes from an adult in good health.

The chain employs TRBV5-6 and TRBJ1-2, with 11 bases that match TRBD1. CDR1 and CDR2 from the germline V gene are SGHDT and YYEEEE. J gave up 7 bases and V 4 bases, and 9 bases lay outside the gene matches. The CDR3 runs to 15 residues. CDR3 DNA: TGTGCCAGCAGCACGGACAGGGGGCGCCGGGGTGGCTACACCTTC. It encodes CASSTDRGRRGGYTF.

CDR3 sequence reads: CASSSRVGGISYEQYF. CDR3 nucleotide sequence: TGTGCCAGCAGCTCCAGGGTAGGGGGGATCTCCTACGAGCAGTACTTC. The chain carries TRBV7-6 and TRBJ2-7; D might be TRBD1 or TRBD2, each matching 6 bases. Trimming removed 4 bases at V and 0 bases at J, with 16 bases between. The CDR3 has 16 residues. The V gene's germline CDR1 is SGHVS and CDR2 FNYEAQ.

The gene calls are TRBV7-9 and TRBJ1-2; perhaps TRBD1 as D (6 bases). V gave up 5 bases and J gave up 0 bases, with 13 bases separating them. Per the germline V gene, CDR1 is SEHNR and CDR2 is FQNEAQ (reference sequence). The CDR3 covers 15 residues. CDR3 loop: CASSPRDTSNYGYTF. The CDR3 DNA sequence: TGTGCCAGCAGCCCTCGGGACACCTCTAACTATGGCTACACCTTC.

V usage is TRBV6-4 and J usage is TRBJ1-5, with D perhaps TRBD1 (5 bases). Trimming took off 1 base at V and 2 bases at J, with 12 bases between the two ends. CDR1 and CDR2 (germline): MRHNA, SNTAGT. This CDR3 comprises 16 residues. In nucleotides, the CDR3 is TGTGCCAGCAGTGACTTTCGGGACTCTGGCAATCAGCCCCAGCATTTT. This encodes CASSDFRDSGNQPQHF.

The rearrangement joins TRBV4-1 to TRBJ1-5; TRBD1 aligns across 7 bases. The V and J ends lost 6 bases and 0 bases, in that order; junction bases with no gene match: 14. The CDR3 runs to 18 residues. The germline V gene has CDR1 MGHRA and CDR2 YSYEKL. DNA for the CDR3: TGCGCCAGCAGTCCAGAGCCTTACAGGGGCACTAGCAATCAGCCCCAGCATTTT. Protein product: CASSPEPYRGTSNQPQHF.